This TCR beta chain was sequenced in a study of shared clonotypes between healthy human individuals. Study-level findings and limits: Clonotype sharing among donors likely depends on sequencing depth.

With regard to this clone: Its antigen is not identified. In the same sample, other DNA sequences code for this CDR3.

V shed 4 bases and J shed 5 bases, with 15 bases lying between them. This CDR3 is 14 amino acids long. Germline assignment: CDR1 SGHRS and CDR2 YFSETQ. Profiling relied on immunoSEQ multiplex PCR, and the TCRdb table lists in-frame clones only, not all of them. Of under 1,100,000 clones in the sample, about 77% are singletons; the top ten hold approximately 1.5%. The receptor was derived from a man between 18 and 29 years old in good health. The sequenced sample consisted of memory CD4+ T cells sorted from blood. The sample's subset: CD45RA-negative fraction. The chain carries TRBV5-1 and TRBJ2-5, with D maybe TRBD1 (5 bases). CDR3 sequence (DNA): TGCGCCAGCAGCCTGAGCCAGGGTTGGGAGACCCAGTACTTC. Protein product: CASSLSQGWETQYF.